The source of this TCR beta chain is a study of cytomegalovirus exposure and HLA in healthy donors. TCRdb keeps only in-frame clones here, not all; method: immunoSEQ multiplex PCR. The sample yields over 110,000 clones, approximately 86% seen once. This CDR3 has 12 amino acids. Germline V lookup: CDR1 SGHRS, CDR2 YFSETQ. Trimming removed 4 bases at V and 0 bases at J, with 5 bases between. The clonotype comes from a man aged 18 to 35 in good health and CMV-seropositive. The sequenced sample was PBMCs. This rearrangement joins TRBV5-1 to TRBJ2-7; D remains unclear. The CDR3 protein is CASSPGSYEQYF. As DNA, the CDR3 is TGCGCCAGCAGCCCCGGCTCCTACGAGCAGTACTTC.